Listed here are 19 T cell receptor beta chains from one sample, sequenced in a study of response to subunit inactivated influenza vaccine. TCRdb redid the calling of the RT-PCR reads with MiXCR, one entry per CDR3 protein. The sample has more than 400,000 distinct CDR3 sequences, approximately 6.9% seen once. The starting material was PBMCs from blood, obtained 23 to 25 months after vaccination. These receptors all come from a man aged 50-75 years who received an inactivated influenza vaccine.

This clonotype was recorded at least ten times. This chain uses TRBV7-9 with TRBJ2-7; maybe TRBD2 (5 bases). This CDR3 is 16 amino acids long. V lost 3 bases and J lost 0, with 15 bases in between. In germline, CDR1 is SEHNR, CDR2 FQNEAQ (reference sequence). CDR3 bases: TGTGCCAGCAGCTTGGGTGAGGGATATTACTCCTACGAGCAGTACTTC. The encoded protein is CASSLGEGYYSYEQYF.

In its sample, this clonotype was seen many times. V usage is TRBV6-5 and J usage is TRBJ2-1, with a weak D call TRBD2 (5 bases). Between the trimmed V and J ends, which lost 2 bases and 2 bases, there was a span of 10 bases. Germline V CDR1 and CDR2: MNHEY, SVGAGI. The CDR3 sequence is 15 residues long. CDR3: CASSYTTTPYNEQFF. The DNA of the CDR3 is TGTGCCAGCAGTTACACGACTACCCCCTACAATGAGCAGTTCTTC.

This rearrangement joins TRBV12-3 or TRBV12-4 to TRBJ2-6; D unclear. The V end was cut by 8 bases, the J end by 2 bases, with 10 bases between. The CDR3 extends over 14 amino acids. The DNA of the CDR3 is TGTGCCAGCGGAACACATGCTGGGGCCAACGTCCTGACTTTC. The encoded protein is CASGTHAGANVLTF.

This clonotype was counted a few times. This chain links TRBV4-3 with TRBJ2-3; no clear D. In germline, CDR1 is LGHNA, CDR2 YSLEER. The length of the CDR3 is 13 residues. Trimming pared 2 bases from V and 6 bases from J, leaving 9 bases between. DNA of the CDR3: TGCGCCAGCAGCCAATCGGTTCGGGATACGCAGTATTTT. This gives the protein CASSQSVRDTQYF.

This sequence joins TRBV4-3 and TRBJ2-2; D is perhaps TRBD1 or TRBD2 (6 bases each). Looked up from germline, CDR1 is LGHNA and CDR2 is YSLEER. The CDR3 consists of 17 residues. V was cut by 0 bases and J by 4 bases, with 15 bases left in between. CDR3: CASSQDPGGEFTGELFF. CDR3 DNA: TGCGCCAGCAGCCAAGATCCCGGGGGCGAGTTCACCGGGGAGCTGTTTTTT.

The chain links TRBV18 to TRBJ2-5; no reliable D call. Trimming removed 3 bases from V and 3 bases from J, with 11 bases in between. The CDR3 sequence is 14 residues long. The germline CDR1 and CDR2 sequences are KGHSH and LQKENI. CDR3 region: CASSPLRREETQYF. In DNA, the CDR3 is TGTGCCAGCTCACCGCTCCGGAGAGAAGAGACCCAGTACTTC.

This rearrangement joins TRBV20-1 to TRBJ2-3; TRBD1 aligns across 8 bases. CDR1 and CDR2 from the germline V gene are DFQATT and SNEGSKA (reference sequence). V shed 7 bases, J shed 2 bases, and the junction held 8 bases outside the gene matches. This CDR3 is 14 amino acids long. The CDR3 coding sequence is TGCAGTGTGTTGGCCAGGGGGCTCACAGATACGCAGTATTTT. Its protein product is CSVLARGLTDTQYF.

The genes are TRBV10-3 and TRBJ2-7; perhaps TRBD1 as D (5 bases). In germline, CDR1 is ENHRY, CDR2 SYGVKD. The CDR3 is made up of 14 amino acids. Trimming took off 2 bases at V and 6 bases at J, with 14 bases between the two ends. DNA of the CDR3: TGTGCCATCAGTGAGGGGCAGGGTTTAGGCGAGCAGTACTTC. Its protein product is CAISEGQGLGEQYF.

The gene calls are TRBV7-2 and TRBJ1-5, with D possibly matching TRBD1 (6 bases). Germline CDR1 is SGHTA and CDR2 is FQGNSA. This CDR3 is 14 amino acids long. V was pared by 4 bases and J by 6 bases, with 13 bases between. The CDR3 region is CASSSRGGTQPQHF. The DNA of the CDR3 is TGTGCCAGCAGCTCGCGAGGGGGGACTCAGCCCCAGCATTTT.

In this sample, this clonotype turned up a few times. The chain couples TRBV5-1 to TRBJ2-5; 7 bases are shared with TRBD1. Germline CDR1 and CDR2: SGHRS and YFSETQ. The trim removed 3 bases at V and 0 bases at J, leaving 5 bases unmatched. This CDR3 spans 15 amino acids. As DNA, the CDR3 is TGCGCCAGCAGCTCCGGGACAGCCAACCAAGAGACCCAGTACTTC. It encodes CASSSGTANQETQYF.

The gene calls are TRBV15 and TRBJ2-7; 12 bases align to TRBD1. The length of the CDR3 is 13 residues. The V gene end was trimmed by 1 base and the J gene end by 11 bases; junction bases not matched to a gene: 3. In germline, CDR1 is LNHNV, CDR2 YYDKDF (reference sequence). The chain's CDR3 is CATSRGDRGLEYF. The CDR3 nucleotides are TGTGCCACCAGCAGAGGGGACAGGGGGCTGGAGTACTTC.

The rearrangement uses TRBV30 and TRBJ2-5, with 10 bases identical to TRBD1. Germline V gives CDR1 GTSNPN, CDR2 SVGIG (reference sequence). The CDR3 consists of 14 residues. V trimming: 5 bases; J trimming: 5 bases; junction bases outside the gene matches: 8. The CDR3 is CAWDRDRGGETQYF. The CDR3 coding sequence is TGTGCCTGGGATAGGGACAGGGGCGGTGAGACCCAGTACTTC.

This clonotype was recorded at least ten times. Here the CDR3 DNA reads TGTGCCAGCAGCCCAGAGACAGGTCTATACTACGAGCAGTACTTC. The encoded protein is CASSPETGLYYEQYF. The V and J genes are TRBV11-1 and TRBJ2-7; possible D gene TRBD1, 6 bases. The CDR3 totals 15 residues. Trimming took off 5 bases at V and 3 bases at J, with 17 bases between the two ends. Germline V gene data show CDR1 as SGHAT and CDR2 as FQDESV (reference sequence).

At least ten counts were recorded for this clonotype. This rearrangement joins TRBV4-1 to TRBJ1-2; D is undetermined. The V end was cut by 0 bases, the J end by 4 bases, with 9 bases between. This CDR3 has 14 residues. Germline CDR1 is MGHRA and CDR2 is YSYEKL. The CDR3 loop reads CASSQEAQSYGYTF. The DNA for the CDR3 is TGCGCCAGCAGCCAAGAGGCACAAAGCTATGGCTACACCTTC.

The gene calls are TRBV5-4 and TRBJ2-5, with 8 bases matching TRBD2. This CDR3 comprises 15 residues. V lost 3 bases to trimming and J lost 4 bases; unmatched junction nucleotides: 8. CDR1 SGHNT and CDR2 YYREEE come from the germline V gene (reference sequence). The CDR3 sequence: CASSSQGAGGETQYF. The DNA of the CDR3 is TGTGCCAGCAGCTCACAAGGGGCGGGGGGAGAGACCCAGTACTTC.

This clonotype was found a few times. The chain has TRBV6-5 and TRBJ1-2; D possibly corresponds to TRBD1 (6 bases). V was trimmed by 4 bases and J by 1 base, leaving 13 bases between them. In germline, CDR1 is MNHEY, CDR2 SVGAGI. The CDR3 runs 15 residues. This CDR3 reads CASSSRDTDNYGYTF. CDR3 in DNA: TGTGCCAGCAGTTCCCGGGACACGGATAACTATGGCTACACCTTC.

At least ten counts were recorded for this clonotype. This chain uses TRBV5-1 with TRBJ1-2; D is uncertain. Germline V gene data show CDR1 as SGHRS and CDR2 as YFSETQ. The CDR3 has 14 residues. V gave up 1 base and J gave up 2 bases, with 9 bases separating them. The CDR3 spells CASSLSNANYGYTF. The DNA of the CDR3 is TGCGCCAGCAGCTTGAGCAACGCGAACTATGGCTACACCTTC.

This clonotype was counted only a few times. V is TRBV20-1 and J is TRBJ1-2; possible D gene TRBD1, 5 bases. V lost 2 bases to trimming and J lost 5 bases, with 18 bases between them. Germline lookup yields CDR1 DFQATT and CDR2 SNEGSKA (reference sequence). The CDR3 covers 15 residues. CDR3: CSARPPGRFFYGYTF. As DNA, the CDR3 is TGCAGTGCTAGACCTCCGGGACGGTTTTTTTATGGCTACACCTTC.

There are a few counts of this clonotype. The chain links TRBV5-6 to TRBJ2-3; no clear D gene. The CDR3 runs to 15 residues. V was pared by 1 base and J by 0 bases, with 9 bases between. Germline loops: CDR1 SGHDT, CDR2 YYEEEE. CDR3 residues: CASSLIVTSTDTQYF. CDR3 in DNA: TGTGCCAGCAGCTTGATCGTGACAAGCACAGATACGCAGTATTTT.